The source of this TCR beta chain is a study of OX40 agonist ivuxolimab in advanced cancers. TCRdb's table, derived via immunoSEQ multiplex PCR, lists solely in-frame clones and lacks some. The sample consists of 25,000 to 35,000 clones, roughly 79% of them appearing once. The V end lost 3 bases, the J end lost 6 bases, and 15 bases lay between the germline ends. The CDR3 runs 15 residues. From germline, CDR1 is ENHRY and CDR2 SYGVKD. This clone has a handful of counts. V gene TRBV10-3 combines with J gene TRBJ1-5; D uncertain. The specimen comprised CD4+ or CD8+ T cells sorted from blood, sampled in a trial of the OX40 agonist ivuxolimab. This TCR came from an adult with an advanced solid tumor such as melanoma, head and neck, liver or kidney cancer. CDR3 residues: CAISDLDGLGQPQHF. CDR3 nucleotide sequence: TGTGCCATCAGTGACTTGGACGGCTTAGGTCAGCCCCAGCATTTT.